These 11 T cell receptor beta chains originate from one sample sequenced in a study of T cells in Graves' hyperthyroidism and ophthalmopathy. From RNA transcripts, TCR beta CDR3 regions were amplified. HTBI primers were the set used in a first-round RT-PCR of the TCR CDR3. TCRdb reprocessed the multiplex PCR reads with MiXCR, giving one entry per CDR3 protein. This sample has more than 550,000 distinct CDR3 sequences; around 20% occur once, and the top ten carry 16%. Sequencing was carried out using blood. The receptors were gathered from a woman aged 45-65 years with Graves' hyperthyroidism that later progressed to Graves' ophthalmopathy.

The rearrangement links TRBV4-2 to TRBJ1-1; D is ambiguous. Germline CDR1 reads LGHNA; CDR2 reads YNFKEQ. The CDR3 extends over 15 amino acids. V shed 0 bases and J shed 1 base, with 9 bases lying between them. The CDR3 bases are TGTGCCAGCAGCCAAGAAGCCCTAGAGAACACTGAAGCTTTCTTT. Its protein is CASSQEALENTEAFF.

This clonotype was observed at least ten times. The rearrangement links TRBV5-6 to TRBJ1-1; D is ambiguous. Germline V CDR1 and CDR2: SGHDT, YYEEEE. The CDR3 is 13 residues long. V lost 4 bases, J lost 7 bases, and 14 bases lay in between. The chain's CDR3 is CASSPTWGNEAFF. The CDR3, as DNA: TGTGCCAGCAGCCCGACCTGGGGTAATGAAGCTTTCTTT. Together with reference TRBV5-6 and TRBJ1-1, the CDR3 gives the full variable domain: DAGVTQSPTHLIKTRGQQVTLRCSPKSGHDTVSWYQQALGQGPQFIFQYYEEEERQRGNFPDRFSGHQFPNYSSELNVNALLLGDSALYLCASSPTWGNEAFFGQGTRLTVV.

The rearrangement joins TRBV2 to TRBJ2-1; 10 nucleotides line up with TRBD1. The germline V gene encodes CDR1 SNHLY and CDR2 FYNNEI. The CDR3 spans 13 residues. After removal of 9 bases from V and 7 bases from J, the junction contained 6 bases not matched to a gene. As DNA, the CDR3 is TGTGCCAGACTTCCGGGACAGGGGAATGAGCAGTTCTTC. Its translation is CARLPGQGNEQFF. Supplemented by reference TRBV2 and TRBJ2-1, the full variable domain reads EPEVTQTPSHQVTQMGQEVILRCVPISNHLYFYWYRQILGQKVEFLVSFYNNEISEKSEIFDDQFSVERPDGSNFTLKIRSTKLEDSAMYFCARLPGQGNEQFFGPGTRLTVL.

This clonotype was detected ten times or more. The CDR3 DNA sequence: TGCAGTGCTAGACCGAAATCCTACAATGAGCAGTTCTTC. As protein: CSARPKSYNEQFF. The rearrangement uses TRBV20-1 and TRBJ2-1; D not certain. Trimming removed 2 bases at V and 1 base at J, with 6 bases between. This CDR3 contains 13 residues. CDR1 and CDR2 from the germline V gene are DFQATT and SNEGSKA (reference sequence).

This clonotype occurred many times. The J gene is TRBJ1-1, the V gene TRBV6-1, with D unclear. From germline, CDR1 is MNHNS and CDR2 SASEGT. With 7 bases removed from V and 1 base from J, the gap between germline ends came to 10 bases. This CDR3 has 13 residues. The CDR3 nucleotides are TGTGCCAGCATGAGGCGCGGGAACACTGAAGCTTTCTTT. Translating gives CASMRRGNTEAFF.

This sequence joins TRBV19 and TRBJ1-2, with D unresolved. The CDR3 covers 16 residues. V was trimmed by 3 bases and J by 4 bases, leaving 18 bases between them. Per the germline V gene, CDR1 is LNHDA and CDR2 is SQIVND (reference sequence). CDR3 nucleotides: TGTGCCAGTAGTATCGGCGTCACAGCGGACGGCTATGGCTACACCTTC. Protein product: CASSIGVTADGYGYTF.

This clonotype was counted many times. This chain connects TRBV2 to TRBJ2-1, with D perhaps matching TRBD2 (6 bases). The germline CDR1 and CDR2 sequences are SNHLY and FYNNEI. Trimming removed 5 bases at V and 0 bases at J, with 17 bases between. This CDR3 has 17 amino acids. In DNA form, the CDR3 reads TGTGCCAGCAGTAACCCCATACGGGGGAGCTCCTACAATGAGCAGTTCTTC. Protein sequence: CASSNPIRGSSYNEQFF.

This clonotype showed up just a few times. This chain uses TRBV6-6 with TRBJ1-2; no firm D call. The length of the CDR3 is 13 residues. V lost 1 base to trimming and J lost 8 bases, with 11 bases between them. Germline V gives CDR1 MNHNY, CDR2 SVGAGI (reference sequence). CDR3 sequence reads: CASSYLWGEGYTF. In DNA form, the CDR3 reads TGTGCCAGCAGTTACTTGTGGGGAGAGGGCTACACCTTC.

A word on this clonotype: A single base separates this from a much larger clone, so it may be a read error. CDR3 residues: CASSALTSTLHNERFF. As DNA, the CDR3 is TGTGCCAGCTCCGCCCTGACTTCAACACTTCACAATGAGCGGTTCTTC. The V gene is TRBV6-1, the J gene TRBJ2-1; no reliable D call. The CDR3 extends over 16 amino acids. Per germline, CDR1 MNHNS and CDR2 SASEGT.

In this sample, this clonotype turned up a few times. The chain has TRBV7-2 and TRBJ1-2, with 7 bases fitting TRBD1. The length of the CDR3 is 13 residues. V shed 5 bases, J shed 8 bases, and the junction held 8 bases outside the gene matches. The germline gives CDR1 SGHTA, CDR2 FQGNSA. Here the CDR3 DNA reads TGTGCCAGCAGCCCGACGGGACAGAACGGCTACACCTTC. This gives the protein CASSPTGQNGYTF.

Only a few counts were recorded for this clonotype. CDR3 sequence (DNA): TGCGCCAGTGCCCCTTGGAGGGGAGAGACCCAGTACTTC. Its translation is CASAPWRGETQYF. The V gene is TRBV10-2, the J gene TRBJ2-5; TRBD2 might be the D (6 bases). V was clipped by 9 bases and J by 4 bases, with 15 bases between them. The germline gives CDR1 WSHSY, CDR2 SAAADI. This CDR3 has 13 amino acids.